One sample yielded the 3 T cell receptor beta chains listed below, sequenced in a study of spatial heterogeneity in lung cancer. In TCRdb, the 5' RACE reads were re-called with MiXCR into one record per CDR3 protein. Here the sample spans some 21,000 distinct CDR3 sequences, roughly 3% being singletons. Time point in this sample: sample taken at primary tumor resection. Specimen: PBMCs, collected at surgery. The receptors stem from a female donor with early-stage non-small cell lung cancer.

The CDR3 loop is CASSEDDPGIGEQFF. CDR3 nucleotide sequence: TGTGCCAGCAGTGAGGACGACCCAGGGATTGGTGAGCAGTTCTTC. V gene TRBV6-4 combines with J gene TRBJ2-1, with TRBD1 as a possible D gene (5 bases). Germline CDR1 is MRHNA and CDR2 is SNTAGT. This CDR3 has 15 amino acids. The V and J ends lost 3 bases and 9 bases respectively, with 18 bases between them.

The sample holds many counts of this clonotype. The chain recombines TRBV6-4 with TRBJ2-3, with D tentatively TRBD1 (5 bases). Germline lookup yields CDR1 MRHNA and CDR2 SNTAGT. Trimming cost V 2 bases and J 4 bases, with 7 bases left between them. This CDR3 has 13 residues. The CDR3 DNA reads as TGTGCCAGCAGTGACAGGGGATCAGATACGCAGTATTTT. Translating gives CASSDRGSDTQYF.

This clonotype has at least ten counts. V gene TRBV7-9 combines with J gene TRBJ2-7, with D perhaps given as TRBD1 or TRBD2 (5 bases each). The germline V gene encodes CDR1 SEHNR and CDR2 FQNEAQ (reference sequence). V was clipped by 4 bases and J by 0 bases, with 13 bases between them. The CDR3 totals 15 residues. The CDR3 is CASSSRDGGSYEQYF. Here the CDR3 DNA reads TGTGCCAGCAGCTCCCGGGACGGAGGCTCCTACGAGCAGTACTTC.